Below are 13 T cell receptor beta chains sequenced from a single sample in a study of T-cell memory formation after mild COVID-19 (TCRdb year 2021). The library was built by means of 5' RACE. Sequencing used an Illumina NovaSeq 6000. TCRdb reanalyzed the raw reads on its own, using fastp at Q25 for trimming and MiXCR for clone calling, and kept in-frame beta chains. A single entry per CDR3 protein holds the most common genes and DNA from its merged rows. The sample has some 310,000 distinct CDR3 sequences on record, less than 25% of them singletons. Of the sample, roughly a fifth falls within the top ten clones. Sequenced input: PBMCs or a T cell subset sorted from them (not recorded which). The receptors come from a man younger than 35 who had mild COVID-19 (a few samples of this study predate the infection). The sample titles of this study are shuffled in the database, so cell type and time point are left out; the donor was told from shared clones.

This rearrangement joins TRBV7-6 to TRBJ2-1; 14 bases agree with TRBD2. Per germline, CDR1 SGHVS and CDR2 FNYEAQ. CDR3 length: 17 amino acids. With 5 bases clipped from V and 6 bases from J, the junction kept 9 bases outside the gene matches. The CDR3 protein is CASSPIQTSGGGNEQFF. DNA of the CDR3: TGTGCCAGCAGCCCCATCCAGACTAGCGGGGGGGGCAATGAGCAGTTCTTC. Full variable domain (rest looked up from reference TRBV7-6 and TRBJ2-1): GAGVSQSPRYKVTKRGQDVALRCDPISGHVSLYWYRQALGQGPEFLTYFNYEAQQDKSGLPNDRFSAERPEGSISTLTIQRTEQRDSAMYRCASSPIQTSGGGNEQFFGPGTRLTVL.

This clonotype has more than one count but fewer than ten. This sequence joins TRBV29-1 and TRBJ1-4; the match to TRBD1 covers 9 bases. Germline-derived CDR1 and CDR2 are SQVTM and ANQGSEA. The CDR3 covers 12 residues. The trim removed 6 bases at V and 10 bases at J, leaving 6 bases unmatched. CDR3 sequence reads: CSVGPGQGKLFF. The CDR3 nucleotides read TGCAGCGTGGGCCCGGGACAGGGAAAACTGTTTTTT.

V and J are TRBV7-2 and TRBJ2-1; TRBD2 is a possible D gene (5 bases). V was pared by 5 bases and J by 9 bases, with 14 bases between. Germline V gene lookup returns CDR1 SGHTA and CDR2 FQGNSA. CDR3 length: 13 residues. CDR3 sequence reads: CASSILLGSEQFF. The CDR3 DNA sequence: TGTGCCAGCAGCATTCTACTAGGAAGTGAGCAGTTCTTC.

V is TRBV11-3 and J is TRBJ1-1; possible D gene TRBD1, 6 bases. Trimming stripped 3 bases from V and 0 bases from J, with 11 bases between. This CDR3 is built from 15 residues. The germline gives CDR1 SGHNT, CDR2 YENEEA. This CDR3 reads CASSFRGPMNTEAFF. The DNA for the CDR3 is TGTGCCAGCAGCTTCAGGGGACCTATGAACACTGAAGCTTTCTTT.

There are a few counts of this clonotype. The chain joins TRBV11-2 to TRBJ2-5; D ambiguous. Trimming shortened V by 0 bases and J by 4 bases, and 9 bases separated the two germline ends. Germline values: CDR1 SGHAT, CDR2 FQNNGV. The CDR3 is made up of 14 amino acids. CDR3 sequence (DNA): TGTGCCAGCAGCTTAGAGGTTTCGTTAGAGACCCAGTACTTC. Translated: CASSLEVSLETQYF.

The chain carries TRBV5-6 and TRBJ1-1; 8 bases fit TRBD1. Unmatched junction bases numbered 10, after V lost 2 bases and J lost 1 base. The germline V gene has CDR1 SGHDT and CDR2 YYEEEE. This CDR3 is built from 17 residues. The CDR3 DNA reads TGTGCCAGCAGCTTCGGGGACAGGACCTACTGGAACACTGAAGCTTTCTTT. Translated: CASSFGDRTYWNTEAFF.

The chain joins TRBV5-6 to TRBJ2-4, with TRBD2 matching over 8 bases. The CDR3 runs to 13 residues. Trimming removed 2 bases from V and 8 bases from J; junction bases left unmatched: 3. The germline gives CDR1 SGHDT, CDR2 YYEEEE. CDR3 amino acids: CASSFGGADIQYF. The CDR3 coding sequence is TGTGCCAGCAGCTTCGGGGGGGCGGACATTCAGTACTTC.

This clonotype came up a few times. The chain combines TRBV12-3 or TRBV12-4 with TRBJ2-3; 8 bases are a match to TRBD2. This CDR3 is built from 16 residues. V dropped 6 bases and J dropped 3; count of bases not matched to a gene: 11. The DNA for the CDR3 is TGTGCCAGCAGCCCCTCGGGGAGCGGGGGTACAGATACGCAGTATTTT. Encoded protein: CASSPSGSGGTDTQYF.

The chain recombines TRBV12-3 or TRBV12-4 with TRBJ2-3; D not certain. Trimming shortened V by 3 bases and J by 3 bases, and 4 bases separated the two germline ends. This CDR3 contains 12 residues. In DNA, the CDR3 is TGTGCCAGCAGTTTCATAACAGATACGCAGTATTTT. Amino acid sequence: CASSFITDTQYF.

Many counts were recorded for this clonotype. The chain employs TRBV7-2 and TRBJ2-3; TRBD2 matches at 7 bases. With 8 bases clipped from V and 5 bases from J, the junction kept 1 base outside the gene matches. The CDR3 is 11 residues long. CDR1 SGHTA and CDR2 FQGNSA come from the germline V gene. CDR3 in amino acids: CASREVDTQYF. The DNA of the CDR3 is TGTGCCAGCCGGGAGGTAGATACGCAGTATTTT.

The rearrangement joins TRBV7-8 to TRBJ2-2; 12 nucleotides agree with TRBD1. Per germline, CDR1 SGHVS and CDR2 FQNEAQ. V lost 5 bases to trimming and J lost 7 bases; unmatched junction nucleotides: 8. The CDR3 contains 16 residues. Here the CDR3 DNA reads TGTGCCAGCAGCGTCCGGGACAGGGGGCAGATCGGGGAGCTGTTTTTT. It encodes CASSVRDRGQIGELFF.

This clonotype was seen a few times. The chain is built from TRBV5-1 and TRBJ2-5; 7 nucleotides agree with TRBD1. The CDR3 is 15 amino acids. Germline V gives CDR1 SGHRS, CDR2 YFSETQ. The trim removed 3 bases at V and 5 bases at J, leaving 10 bases unmatched. Here the CDR3 reads CASSWGDRAEETQYF. The CDR3 nucleotides read TGCGCCAGCAGCTGGGGCGACAGGGCGGAGGAGACCCAGTACTTC.

The CDR3 DNA reads TGTGCCAGCAGCCGAGGGGGGACCCACGAGCAGTACGTC. Translation: CASSRGGTHEQYV. The chain uses TRBV7-2 and TRBJ2-7, with D perhaps being TRBD1 or TRBD2 (6 bases each). The CDR3 consists of 13 residues. Deletions cut 5 bases from V and 5 bases from J, with 13 bases between. Germline CDR1 SGHTA, CDR2 FQGNSA.